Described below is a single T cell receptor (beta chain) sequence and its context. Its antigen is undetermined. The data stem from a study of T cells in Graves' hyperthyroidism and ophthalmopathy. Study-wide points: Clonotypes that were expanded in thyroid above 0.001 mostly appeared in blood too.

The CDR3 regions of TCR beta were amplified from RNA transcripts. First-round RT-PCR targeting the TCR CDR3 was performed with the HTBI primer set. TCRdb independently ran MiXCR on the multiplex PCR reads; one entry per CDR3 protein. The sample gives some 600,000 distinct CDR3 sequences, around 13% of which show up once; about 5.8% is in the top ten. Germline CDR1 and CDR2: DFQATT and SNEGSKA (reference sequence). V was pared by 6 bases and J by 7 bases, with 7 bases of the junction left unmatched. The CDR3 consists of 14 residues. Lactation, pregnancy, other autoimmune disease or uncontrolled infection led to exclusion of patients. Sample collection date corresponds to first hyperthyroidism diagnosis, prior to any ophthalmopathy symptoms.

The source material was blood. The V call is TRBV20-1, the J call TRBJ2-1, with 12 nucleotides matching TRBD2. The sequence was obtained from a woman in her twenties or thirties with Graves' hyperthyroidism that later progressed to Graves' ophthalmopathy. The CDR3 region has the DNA TGCAGTGCCGTGACTAGCGGGAGCTGGAATGAGCAGTTCTTC. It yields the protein CSAVTSGSWNEQFF.